The 7 T cell receptor beta chains in this list originate from one sample, sequenced in a study of CD4 T cell repertoires in COVID-19. Here immunoSEQ multiplex PCR was the method, and the copy in TCRdb shows in-frame clones only, minus some. This table has approximately 75,000 clones, roughly 85% appearing once. The material sequenced was CD4+ T cells from peripheral blood, taken after recovery from COVID-19. The source of these receptors is a human donor who had COVID-19.

This chain links TRBV7-9 with TRBJ1-2; unclear D gene. The CDR3 loop spans 13 amino acids. In germline, CDR1 is SEHNR, CDR2 FQNEAQ (reference sequence). Trimming removed 3 bases from V and 7 bases from J, with 12 bases in between. DNA of the CDR3: TGTGCCAGCAGCTTCAGCTCCCTAGTTGGCTACACCTTC. It encodes CASSFSSLVGYTF.

This rearrangement joins TRBV9 to TRBJ2-5; D is possibly TRBD2 (6 bases). The CDR3 runs to 14 residues. V was clipped by 0 bases and J by 4 bases, with 10 bases between them. Germline-derived CDR1 and CDR2 are SGDLS and YYNGEE. The CDR3 bases are TGTGCCAGCAGCGTAGGCGGGGCCCGAGAGACCCAGTACTTC. Its protein product is CASSVGGARETQYF.

V gene TRBV18 combines with J gene TRBJ2-7; D possibly corresponds to TRBD1 (5 bases). The CDR3 consists of 12 residues. V was shortened by 3 bases and J by 6 bases, with 9 bases between the two germline ends. Looked up from germline, CDR1 is KGHSH and CDR2 is LQKENI. DNA for the CDR3: TGTGCCAGCTCACCGGGGCTCACCGAGCAGTACTTC. This translates into CASSPGLTEQYF.

The rearrangement joins TRBV18 to TRBJ2-7, with 7 bases that match TRBD2. The CDR3 is 15 residues long. Germline V gene lookup returns CDR1 KGHSH and CDR2 LQKENI. Unmatched junction bases numbered 5, after V lost 3 bases and J lost 0 bases. The CDR3 here is CASSPLSGGSYEQYF. Here the CDR3 DNA reads TGTGCCAGCTCACCCCTTTCGGGGGGCTCCTACGAGCAGTACTTC.

This chain uses TRBV27 with TRBJ2-4; weak D call: TRBD1 (5 bases). From germline, CDR1 is MNHEY and CDR2 SMNVEV (reference sequence). The CDR3 loop spans 15 amino acids. Deletions cut 4 bases from V and 7 bases from J, with 17 bases between. The CDR3 nucleotides are TGTGCCAGCAGTTATTTGGGCCAGGGATTGAACATTCAGTACTTC. Its translation is CASSYLGQGLNIQYF.

This clone appeared a few times. The chain joins TRBV7-2 to TRBJ1-2; D unclear. Germline V gene sequence: CDR1 SGHTA, CDR2 FQGNSA. The CDR3 runs to 14 residues. V lost 1 base and J 3 bases, leaving 9 bases between the germline ends. DNA for the CDR3: TGTGCCAGCAGCTTAGATTGGTCAGACTATGGCTACACCTTC. This encodes CASSLDWSDYGYTF.

CDR3 loop: CATSDQPPTENYGYTF. CDR3 DNA sequence: TGTGCCACCAGTGACCAACCCCCGACTGAGAACTATGGCTACACCTTC. The chain combines TRBV24-1 with TRBJ1-2; D unresolved. Trimming removed 4 bases at V and 2 bases at J, with 16 bases between. The CDR3 spans 16 residues. CDR1 is KGHDR and CDR2 is SFDVKD in the germline V gene.